The present TCR beta chain was sequenced within a study of memory CD4+ T cells and cytomegalovirus serostatus. The CDR3 covers 15 residues. This table comes from immunoSEQ multiplex PCR, and its TCRdb copy is limited to in-frame clones, with some not included. The sample contains 54,000 or so clones, about 81% of which appear only once. The sort gate was single viable CD3+CD4+CD8-CD45RO+ cells for memory CD4+ T cells. What was sequenced was memory CD4+ T cells from blood. The gene calls are TRBV1 and TRBJ2-7. TRBV1 is tagged as a pseudogene. The receptor was isolated from an adult in good health and CMV-seronegative. The CDR3 bases are TGCACCAGCAGCCGCCTAGGACCTTATCCCTACGAGCAGTACTTC. Protein: CTSSRLGPYPYEQYF.